This TCR beta chain was recorded in a study of blood T cell repertoires in COVID-19. The wider study: Sites across the United States, Italy and Spain contributed samples from acute and convalescent COVID-19. PBMCs, B-cell-depleted T cells, or T cells provided the cDNA or gDNA that made up the material.

Under the authors' procedure: Amplification from reference gene primers served as the basis for estimated nucleated cell counts. Method: immunoSEQ multiplex PCR; TCRdb's copy keeps in-frame clones and lacks some. That table is the source of V, J and clone size, and D and trimming were worked out from the DNA. The sample holds around 290,000 clones, about 89% seen once. The CDR3 consists of 16 residues. The germline CDR1 and CDR2 sequences are LNHDA and SQIVND (reference sequence). Trimming cost V 3 bases and J 5 bases; bases outside gene matches: 7. Those enrolled in Seattle joined during active infection and were followed longitudinally afterward.

The TCR sequence derives from a woman in her thirties with COVID-19, enrolled during active disease. The gene calls are TRBV19 and TRBJ2-2, with 9 bases that match TRBD2. Specimen: peripheral blood. Here the CDR3 DNA reads TGTGCCAGTAGTATTCCTGCGGGAGGGACTACCGGGGAGCTGTTTTTT. Amino acids: CASSIPAGGTTGELFF. Filled out from reference TRBV19 and TRBJ2-2, the complete variable domain reads DGGITQSPKYLFRKEGQNVTLSCEQNLNHDAMYWYRQDPGQGLRLIYYSQIVNDFQKGDIAEGYSVSREKKESFPLTVTSAQKNPTAFYLCASSIPAGGTTGELFFGEGSRLTVL.